The clone carrying this TCR beta chain was observed many times. Its antigen is currently unknown. This entry is derived from a study of T cells in Graves' hyperthyroidism and ophthalmopathy. Study observations and caveats: Stable hyperthyroidism was separated from ophthalmopathy by a model based on 13 V-J features.

Regions amplified from RNA transcripts were the TCR beta CDR3 regions. A set of HTBI primers served as the primers for a first-round RT-PCR of the TCR CDR3. From the multiplex PCR reads, TCRdb called clonotypes with MiXCR, one entry per CDR3 protein. The table records fewer than 350,000 distinct CDR3 sequences, roughly 15% of them present only once. For Graves' hyperthyroidism to be stable, ophthalmopathy could not progress within 18 months. Together with thyroid ultrasound, orbital computed tomography, serum thyroxine and TRAb, clinical symptoms were used for diagnoses. Fresh peripheral blood, roughly 9.3 ml, was the source of the PBMCs. The J segment lost 7 bases and the V segment lost 5 bases, leaving 8 bases of the junction unmatched. This CDR3 is 14 amino acids long. Per germline, CDR1 MNHEY and CDR2 SMNVEV (reference sequence).

Sequenced material: blood. The sequence came from a woman in her forties with Graves' hyperthyroidism. The V call is TRBV27, the J call TRBJ2-1, with 7 bases fitting TRBD1. For the CDR3, the DNA is TGTGCCAGCAGTGCCTGGGACAGAATAAATGAGCAGTTCTTC. It codes for CASSAWDRINEQFF.